Sequencing of this TCR beta chain was carried out in a study of blood T cells in healthy people across ages. Then a second PCR, running about 7 to 11 cycles, was carried out with a sample-barcoded 5' primer and a J-beta primer mix. Each CDR3 protein is one row after TCRdb ran MiXCR on the 5' RACE reads. The sample records about 1.4 million distinct CDR3 sequences, around 59% being singletons. The CDR3 spans 16 residues. Looked up from germline, CDR1 is MNHNS and CDR2 is SASEGT. The chain joins TRBV6-1 to TRBJ2-4, with 8 bases that match TRBD1. The J call is in doubt because the DNA end fits TRBJ2-7 better. Sequencing was performed on blood. This TCR was sampled from a man aged 18 to 29 in good health. CDR3: CASSDLRGQPPNEQYF. For the CDR3, the DNA is TGTGCCAGCAGTGACCTCAGGGGGCAACCTCCCAACGAGCAGTACTTC.